This T cell receptor beta chain appears in the sequencing data of a study of spatial heterogeneity in lung cancer. Findings and limits, study-wide: Ubiquitous and regional expanded TCR counts tracked ubiquitous and regional nonsynonymous mutations, respectively. Expanded intratumoral alpha and beta TCR counts tracked tumor mutation counts.

V lost 4 bases, J lost 4 bases, and 5 bases stayed unmatched. The CDR3 sequence is 16 residues long. Germline V gene lookup returns CDR1 SGHRS and CDR2 YFSETQ. MiXCR was run by TCRdb on the 5' RACE reads, yielding one entry per CDR3 protein. Among about 28,000 distinct CDR3 sequences listed, 7% to 7.5% were seen once. Time point in this sample: sample taken at primary tumor resection. The donors, roughly 70 patients with untreated early-stage non-small cell lung cancer, provided the samples. Tumor, nontumor lung or frozen PBMC supplied whole RNA, sequenced without sorting. This clonotype occurred a few times. Its antigen is unidentified.

The sequence was obtained from a male donor with early-stage non-small cell lung cancer. The gene calls are TRBV5-1 and TRBJ2-2, with 12 bases aligning to TRBD1. This sample comprised lung tumor tissue, obtained at surgery. CDR3 sequence reads: CASSHGTGGSTGELFF. In nucleotides, the CDR3 is TGCGCCAGCAGCCACGGGACAGGGGGCAGCACCGGGGAGCTGTTTTTT.